The source of this T cell receptor beta chain is a study of blood T cell repertoires in COVID-19. Per the original data handling: Scientists estimated how many nucleated cells there were by amplifying reference gene primers. Assay: immunoSEQ multiplex PCR; the TCRdb copy retains only in-frame clones and omits some. V, J and clone size derive from that table, while D and trimming were established from the DNA sequence. The sample gives roughly 380,000 clones, 85% to 90% of which show up once; approximately 0.93% is in the top ten. Before they entered the study, exposed participants had met a COVID-19 case within 2 weeks. The CDR3 is 19 amino acids. CDR1 and CDR2 (germline): SGHRS, YFSETQ. V lost 4 bases, J lost 0 bases, and 9 bases stayed unmatched.

Sequenced sample: PBMCs or T cells enriched from blood (not recorded which). The TCR sequence derives from a woman aged 25 to 45 who had been exposed to COVID-19. The V and J genes are TRBV5-1 and TRBJ2-2, with 13 bases identical to TRBD2. DNA of the CDR3: TGCGCCAGCAGCCCAATCGGGACTAGCGGGATTCCGAACACCGGGGAGCTGTTTTTT. This encodes CASSPIGTSGIPNTGELFF.